Described below is a single T cell receptor beta chain sequence and its context. Its antigen is not known. This specimen belongs to a study of CD8+CD57+ T cells in acquired aplastic anemia. On the study more broadly: Average DNA yield from sorted CD4+ and CD8+ cells was around 3.2 ug.

Study observations and caveats: Patients and controls shared nearly 30 CD8+ CDR3 sequences, highly expressed in patients.

This CDR3 is built from 14 residues. The germline gives CDR1 SEHNR, CDR2 FQNEAQ (reference sequence). All patients picked for sequencing had shown, by flow cytometry, an expansion of CD8+CD57+ cells. The cohort consisted entirely of patients having severe acquired aplastic anemia. At the time of blood sampling, patients had not yet received any therapy. Investigators profiled TCR beta VDJ and CDR3 from genomic DNA template. TCRdb reanalysed the reads using MiXCR and keeps one entry per CDR3 protein. Here the sample spans 270,000 or so distinct CDR3 sequences, around 82% being singletons. This chain connects TRBV7-9 to TRBJ2-1, with unresolved D. The tail of the sequence fits TRBJ2-7 better, so the J call may be wrong. The TCR was taken from a human donor with aplastic anemia. Sequencing was done on a sample of sorted CD4+, CD8+, or CD8+CD57+ T cells (not recorded which) from PBMCs. The CDR3 region is CASSPTSFYNAQYF. The CDR3 DNA reads as TGTGCCAGCAGCCCGACGTCGTTCTACAATGCGCAGTACTTC.